This TCR beta chain was recovered during a study of blood T cell repertoires in COVID-19. This CDR3 has 13 amino acids. Germline values: CDR1 KGHDR, CDR2 SFDVKD. The V end lost 7 bases, the J end lost 2 bases, and 10 bases lay between the germline ends. This clone was observed a few times. TCRdb's copy holds only in-frame clones and misses some; the assay was immunoSEQ multiplex PCR. The table shows 150,000 to 200,000 clones, with around 84% occurring only once. The receptor's source is a woman in her 70s with COVID-19, enrolled during active disease. The chain combines TRBV24-1 with TRBJ1-1, with TRBD1 as a possible D gene (6 bases). The sequencing sample was made of peripheral blood. The CDR3, as DNA: TGTGCCACCAGAGGGACAATAAACACTGAAGCTTTCTTT. Its translation: CATRGTINTEAFF.